This passage covers 13 T cell receptor beta chains from one sample sequenced in a study of blood T cell repertoires in COVID-19. Generated by immunoSEQ multiplex PCR, the TCRdb table keeps only in-frame clones and is missing some. This sample has approximately 210,000 clones, with around 81% found just once. The sample consisted of PBMCs or T cells enriched from blood (not recorded which). These receptors were taken from a woman between 50 and 59 years old with acute COVID-19.

The J gene is TRBJ2-2, the V gene TRBV25-1, with 7 bases aligning to TRBD1. This CDR3 is built from 15 residues. The V gene's germline CDR1 is MGHDK and CDR2 SYGVNS. Germline trimming cut 3 bases from V and 6 bases from J; bases unmatched to any gene: 7. CDR3 nucleotide sequence: TGTGCCAGCAGTGATAACACAGGGGAGCCCGGGGAGCTGTTTTTT. Protein product: CASSDNTGEPGELFF.

This chain connects TRBV21-1 to TRBJ2-5; the table gives TRBD1 as D, unverified against the DNA. TRBV21-1 is annotated as a pseudogene. The CDR3 totals 13 residues. As DNA, the CDR3 is TGTGCCAGCAGGAAGCCAGGGTGGGAGACCCAGTACTTC. It specifies CASRKPGWETQYF.

To note about this clone: One end of the junction fails to match germline, which may point to a read error. The rearrangement uses TRBV27 and TRBJ1-4; tentative D call: TRBD1 (5 bases). The germline gives CDR1 MNHEY, CDR2 SMNVEV (reference sequence). The CDR3 consists of 15 residues. This CDR3 reads CASSFQFRVKIIKGF. The CDR3 bases are TGTGCCAGCAGTTTTCAGTTCAGGGTAAAAATAATAAAAGGTTTT.

The J gene is TRBJ1-2, the V gene TRBV20-1; D unclear. Between the trimmed V and J ends, which lost 2 bases and 12 bases, there was a span of 13 bases. The length of the CDR3 is 11 residues. CDR1 and CDR2 from the germline V gene are DFQATT and SNEGSKA (reference sequence). The CDR3 coding sequence is TGCAGTGCTAGATTCCCGGGAGACAACACCTTC. This translates into CSARFPGDNTF.

The V gene is TRBV19, the J gene TRBJ2-1, with D maybe TRBD2 (6 bases). CDR1 is LNHDA, CDR2 SQIVND, per germline (reference sequence). Trimming removed 4 bases from V and 4 bases from J, with 20 bases in between. The CDR3 length is 17 residues. CDR3 residues: CASSRTGRSEKYNEQFF. The CDR3 coding sequence is TGTGCCAGTAGTAGGACTGGGAGGAGCGAAAAATACAATGAGCAGTTCTTC.

The CDR3 DNA reads as TGCAGTGCTAGTATGGTAGCGGGAAAATACGAGCAGTACTTC. This encodes CSASMVAGKYEQYF. This rearrangement joins TRBV20-1 to TRBJ2-7, with 8 nucleotides matching TRBD2. Germline CDR1 and CDR2: DFQATT and SNEGSKA (reference sequence). The junction had 8 bases not matched to a gene; V was cut back by 3 bases and J by 4 bases. The CDR3 has 14 residues.

The chain uses TRBV7-2 and TRBJ2-5, with no clear D. This CDR3 has 14 amino acids. V was clipped by 1 base and J by 5 bases, with 11 bases between them. Germline V lookup: CDR1 SGHTA, CDR2 FQGNSA. CDR3 region: CASSLGLLRETQYF. The CDR3, as DNA: TGTGCCAGCAGCTTAGGGTTGCTACGGGAGACCCAGTACTTC.

The table lists this clone with a count of one. The chain is built from TRBV28 and TRBJ2-4; no reliable D call. The germline V gene encodes CDR1 MDHEN and CDR2 SYDVKM. The CDR3 has 13 amino acids. V lost 2 bases, J lost 0 bases, and 2 bases lay in between. CDR3 DNA: TGTGCCAGCAGTTTACTAGCCAAAAACATTCAGTACTTC. This translates into CASSLLAKNIQYF.

This clone was counted between two and nine times. J is TRBJ2-7 and V is TRBV24-1; D perhaps matches TRBD1 (6 bases). Germline lookup yields CDR1 KGHDR and CDR2 SFDVKD. CDR3 length: 15 amino acids. Trimming pared 1 base from V and 3 bases from J, leaving 12 bases between. DNA of the CDR3: TGTGCCACCAGTGATTTTGTACAGGGTGGCTACGAGCAGTACTTC. Protein product: CATSDFVQGGYEQYF.

This clone was observed once. The rearrangement uses TRBV19 and TRBJ2-1, with 11 positions matching TRBD2. With 3 bases clipped from V and 4 bases from J, the junction kept 11 bases outside the gene matches. This CDR3 contains 18 residues. Germline values: CDR1 LNHDA, CDR2 SQIVND (reference sequence). CDR3 bases: TGTGCCAGTAGTATTATAGCGGGAGGGGGAAGTAGTTACAATGAGCAGTTCTTC. Its translation is CASSIIAGGGSSYNEQFF.

The CDR3 DNA sequence: TGCGCCAGCAGCTCGACAGGGGGCTATGGCTACACCTTC. As protein: CASSSTGGYGYTF. The rearrangement joins TRBV5-1 to TRBJ1-2; 9 nucleotides match TRBD1. The germline V gene has CDR1 SGHRS and CDR2 YFSETQ. The CDR3 consists of 13 residues. Trimming cost V 3 bases and J 4 bases; bases outside gene matches: 1.

This clone was found once. The rearrangement joins TRBV5-6 to TRBJ2-7; D remains unclear. V was shortened by 2 bases and J by 4 bases, with 7 bases between the two germline ends. The CDR3 covers 12 residues. Germline CDR1 reads SGHDT; CDR2 reads YYEEEE. CDR3 in DNA: TGTGCCAGCAGCTTTAGCAGTTACGAGCAGTACTTC. It yields the protein CASSFSSYEQYF.

Points on this clone: This specimen includes other DNA sequences encoding the same CDR3. The genes are TRBV28 and TRBJ2-7; D not certain. From germline, CDR1 is MDHEN and CDR2 SYDVKM. CDR3 length: 12 amino acids. V shed 4 bases and J shed 3 bases, with 7 bases lying between them. The CDR3: CASSSQFYEQYF. The DNA for the CDR3 is TGTGCCAGCAGTTCACAGTTCTACGAGCAGTACTTC.